The 10 T cell receptor beta chains below all came from one sample that was sequenced in a study of beta chain features in type 1 diabetes. The authors reverse transcribed all of the isolated RNA, so sequencing captured expressed TCRB transcripts. The method was immunoSEQ multiplex PCR; TCRdb's version includes in-frame clones alone and lacks a portion of them. The table has about 360,000 clones, 10% to 15% seen once; the top ten hold roughly 0.0097%. Study results and caveats: Moderately but significantly shorter TCRB CDR3s were found in Type 1 diabetes patients in all four CD4+ subsets.

These receptors are not linked to any known antigen. The sequencing input was naive CD4+ T cells from blood. The receptors here all came from a woman between 18 and 29 years old with type 1 diabetes.

This chain uses TRBV6-1 with TRBJ2-3, with 8 bases aligning to TRBD1. The CDR3 totals 14 residues. V was pared by 5 bases and J by 6 bases, with 7 bases of the junction left unmatched. Looked up from germline, CDR1 is MNHNS and CDR2 is SASEGT. The CDR3 here is CASSTGQGRDTQYF. The CDR3 DNA reads TGTGCCAGCAGTACAGGACAGGGTCGGGATACGCAGTATTTT.

The CDR3: CASSLATGVGTYGYTF. The CDR3, as DNA: TGTGCCAGCAGCTTAGCGACAGGGGTAGGGACCTATGGCTACACCTTC. The chain employs TRBV11-2 and TRBJ1-2; 8 bases match TRBD1. Trimming cost V 1 base and J 4 bases; bases outside gene matches: 8. Germline CDR1 reads SGHAT; CDR2 reads FQNNGV. The length of the CDR3 is 16 residues.

Concerning this clone: Other DNA sequences from this sample encode an identical CDR3 as well. The chain is built from TRBV7-2 and TRBJ2-3, with D tentatively TRBD2 (6 bases). Trimming shortened V by 3 bases and J by 2 bases, and 9 bases separated the two germline ends. The CDR3 loop spans 14 amino acids. The V gene's germline CDR1 is SGHTA and CDR2 FQGNSA. The CDR3 coding sequence is TGTGCCAGCAGCTTCAGCGGGTACACAGATACGCAGTATTTT. As protein: CASSFSGYTDTQYF.

This clone was counted a few times. V gene TRBV10-3 combines with J gene TRBJ2-5; TRBD1 aligns across 11 bases. Germline CDR1 and CDR2: ENHRY and SYGVKD. The length of the CDR3 is 15 residues. The J segment lost 5 bases and the V segment lost 6 bases, leaving 8 bases of the junction unmatched. The CDR3 reads CAIRPGQGGLETQYF. In nucleotides, the CDR3 is TGTGCCATCAGACCGGGACAGGGGGGACTTGAGACCCAGTACTTC.

Only a few counts were recorded for this clone. The chain carries TRBV10-3 and TRBJ2-5; a possible D gene is TRBD1 (6 bases). The CDR3 is made up of 13 amino acids. V was trimmed by 8 bases and J by 3 bases, leaving 13 bases between them. Germline V gene sequence: CDR1 ENHRY, CDR2 SYGVKD. The CDR3 sequence is CAIGLQGKETQYF. The CDR3 coding sequence is TGTGCCATCGGGTTACAGGGTAAAGAGACCCAGTACTTC.

The V and J genes are TRBV27 and TRBJ2-3; tentatively, D is TRBD2 (5 bases). Trimming removed 5 bases at V and 10 bases at J, with 13 bases between. CDR1 is MNHEY and CDR2 is SMNVEV in the germline V gene (reference sequence). This CDR3 is built from 12 residues. The CDR3: CASSPREGAQYF. The DNA for the CDR3 is TGTGCCAGCAGTCCCCGAGAGGGAGCGCAGTATTTT.

In this sample, this clone turned up a few times. The V call is TRBV30, the J call TRBJ2-6, with a weak D call TRBD1 (5 bases). The CDR3 is made up of 16 amino acids. Germline CDR1 and CDR2: GTSNPN and SVGIG (reference sequence). The V end was cut by 1 base, the J end by 0 bases, with 10 bases between. The CDR3 region is CAWSGQIISGANVLTF. The CDR3 DNA reads TGTGCCTGGAGTGGACAGATAATCTCTGGGGCCAACGTCCTGACTTTC.

The V gene is TRBV5-1, the J gene TRBJ2-7; D is undetermined. The CDR3 is 14 amino acids. V dropped 4 bases and J dropped 6 bases, with 17 bases sitting between them. Germline values: CDR1 SGHRS, CDR2 YFSETQ. The CDR3 reads CASSLEMAEREQYF. In DNA form, the CDR3 reads TGCGCCAGCAGCCTTGAGATGGCGGAACGCGAGCAGTACTTC. The entire variable domain, with the rest obtained from reference TRBV5-1 and TRBJ2-7, is as follows: KAGVTQTPRYLIKTRGQQVTLSCSPISGHRSVSWYQQTPGQGLQFLFEYFSETQRNKGNFPGRFSGRQFSNSRSEMNVSTLELGDSALYLCASSLEMAEREQYFGPGTRLTVT.

The chain has TRBV29-1 and TRBJ1-1; 7 nucleotides agree with TRBD1. J lost 0 bases, V lost 7 bases, and 5 bases had no gene match. The CDR3 sequence is 13 residues long. Germline-derived CDR1 and CDR2 are SQVTM and ANQGSEA. The CDR3 DNA reads TGCAGCGGGACCGGGACAGTGAACACTGAAGCTTTCTTT. It specifies CSGTGTVNTEAFF. Full variable domain (remainder filled in from reference TRBV29-1 and TRBJ1-1): SAVISQKPSRDICQRGTSLTIQCQVDSQVTMMFWYRQQPGQSLTLIATANQGSEATYESGFVIDKFPISRPNLTFSTLTVSNMSPEDSSIYLCSGTGTVNTEAFFGQGTRLTVV.

The table lists this clone with a few counts. The chain couples TRBV27 to TRBJ2-5; weak D call: TRBD2 (5 bases). The CDR3 loop spans 13 amino acids. Germline V lookup: CDR1 MNHEY, CDR2 SMNVEV (reference sequence). Trimming left V 3 bases short and J 5 bases short, with 10 bases between. The CDR3 is CASSFRGIETQYF. The CDR3 nucleotides are TGTGCCAGCAGTTTTCGAGGGATTGAGACCCAGTACTTC.